This T cell receptor (beta chain) emerged from a study of a mutant IDH1 vaccine in newly diagnosed glioma. Time point of the sample: week 23, last vaccination. Vaccination comprised doses that each held 300 ug of mutant IDH1 20-mer peptide, plus topical imiquimod. From germline, CDR1 is SGHRS and CDR2 YFSETQ. Trimming removed 4 bases from V and 5 bases from J; junction bases left unmatched: 8. CDR3 length: 14 amino acids. Sequenced by immunoSEQ multiplex PCR; TCRdb stores in-frame clones only, minus some. The sample includes tens of thousands of clones, roughly 80% seen only once; the top ten take roughly 6.2%. Remarks on this clone: Its antigen is currently unknown.

The input for sequencing was PBMCs, taken from a glioma patient whose treatment included an IDH1 peptide vaccine. This receptor was obtained from a man aged 35-49 years with glioma. The V gene is TRBV5-1, the J gene TRBJ2-5, with 7 bases matching TRBD2. CDR3 residues: CASSLLAVGETQYF. CDR3 sequence (DNA): TGCGCCAGCAGCCTCCTAGCGGTCGGGGAGACCCAGTACTTC. Filled out from reference TRBV5-1 and TRBJ2-5, the complete variable domain reads KAGVTQTPRYLIKTRGQQVTLSCSPISGHRSVSWYQQTPGQGLQFLFEYFSETQRNKGNFPGRFSGRQFSNSRSEMNVSTLELGDSALYLCASSLLAVGETQYFGPGTRLLVL.